Described below is a single T cell receptor beta chain sequence and its context. Its antigen is still unknown. It has no much larger one-base neighbor in the sample; base qualities were not kept. The time point label, as the study defines it: cells obtained before transplantation from donor or recipient. CD3+CD4+ and CD3+CD8+ populations were FACS-sorted from unstimulated pre-transplant donor and recipient cells taken from spleen or lymph nodes. This sample was taken from a study of graft-versus-host responses after intestinal transplantation (dated by TCRdb to about 2021). General notes on the study: Recipients received multivisceral, liver-intestinal, or isolated intestinal transplants. Rather than going through the commercial service, samples from a few later patients were sequenced in-house on an Illumina MiSeq and processed with MiXCR. Anti-thymocyte globulin induction was given to all recipients, followed by maintenance tacrolimus and steroids for around three years. A peak of at least 4% donor T cells among recipient peripheral blood mononuclear cells was the definition used for donor T cell macrochimerism. Alloreactive clones were identified by sequencing pre-transplant mixed lymphocyte reaction products and comparing them with unstimulated pre-transplant donor and recipient T cells. The cohort enrolled 24 intestinal transplant recipients, one of whom was a retransplant, and a few patients without pretransplant specimens were excluded. Graft-versus-host and host-versus-graft alloreactive T cell clones were tracked in the graft, circulation and bone marrow after intestinal transplantation using bulk TCR-beta CDR3 sequencing. Points the paper makes about the study in general: Early after transplant, peak levels of circulating GvH clones were found to be associated with declines in HvG clones. GvH clones were detected in recipient bone marrow, and some appeared earlier in ileal mucosa or blood, consistent with an intestinal mucosal origin. Patients with donor T cell macrochimerism had high GvH to HvG T cell clonal ratios in their allografts. The relatively low number and heterogeneity of intestinal transplant patients limited the conclusions.

The method behind the library was the immunoSEQ multiplex PCR assay. For most patients, genomic DNA was isolated using the Qiagen DNeasy Blood and Tissue Kit and was shipped frozen to Adaptive Biotechnologies for TCR sequencing. Adaptive Biotechnologies carried out high-throughput TCR-beta CDR3 sequencing of genomic DNA for most patients. The authors' pipeline ran thus. TCR sequencing data were retrieved from Adaptive's ImmunoSEQ software for 15 to 20 patients, whereas a few other patients were processed with MiXCR and VDJtools. CD4 versus CD8 sorting errors were corrected by removing sequences found in both subsets at a frequency ratio below 5:1. CDR3 nucleotide sequences shared by donor and recipient were removed because the origin of these sequences could not be assigned. Alloreactive clones required at least 2-fold expansion over unstimulated cells and minimum CFSE-low frequency of 0.002% (template counts) or 0.001% (read counts). A clone was considered mappable if detected in the sequenced pre-transplant spleen, lymph node, or MLR CFSE-low populations of the donor or recipient. The cumulative frequency of alloreactive clones was calculated as a percentage of all sequences, weighted by copy number. This immuneACCESS table, as held by TCRdb, lists in-frame sequences with V and J called but not all clones. Of the missing ones, under half trace to an unresolved V gene in checked studies; the others have no known cause. Clonal size and the V and J genes are those of that table, whereas D and trimming came from the DNA. The sample includes tens of thousands of clones, with roughly nine tenths observed a single time. The ten largest clones capture approximately 0.11% of the sample.

Trimming accounts for 0 bases at V and 2 bases at J, while the number of junction bases matched to no gene is 1. From a lookup of the germline V gene (reference sequence), CDR1 and CDR2 are LNHNV and YYDKDF. The CDR3 has 14 amino acids, counting the end cysteine and phenylalanine. The CDR3 DNA has 42 bases and is translated from base 1. This clonotype was sampled from a human donor who received an intestinal transplant. The source was unstimulated CD4+ T cells sorted from spleen or lymph node cells, collected before intestinal transplant. The chain links TRBV15 with TRBJ2-7; 7 bases in the middle match TRBD2. The CDR3 protein: CATSRERGAYEQYF. At the DNA level, the sequence is TGTGCCACCAGCAGAGAACGGGGGGCCTACGAGCAGTACTTC.